This TCR beta chain was documented in a study of shared clonotypes between healthy human individuals. Naive CD8 cells were CD45RO-negative, positively selected for CCR7, excluding terminally differentiated effector memory CD45RA+ cells. Remarks on this clone: Its antigen is not identified.

Study-wide results and limits: Sequencing of the sorted subsets was shown by rarefaction to be incomplete despite large depth. The represented genetic and exposure-history diversity was limited by the small number of donors.

The DNA input per sorted-subset replicate PCR was 150 to 200 ng, corresponding to around 30,000 T cell genomes. TCRdb's copy holds only in-frame clones and misses some; the assay was immunoSEQ multiplex PCR. The sample consists of fewer than 850,000 clones, about 96% of them appearing once. J was trimmed by 1 base and V by 6 bases; bases with no gene match: 6. Germline CDR1 is SGHRS and CDR2 is YFSETQ. The CDR3 loop spans 15 amino acids. V is TRBV5-1 and J is TRBJ2-2, with 7 bases that match TRBD2. Input material: naive CD8+ T cells sorted from blood. This TCR was sampled from a man aged 30-40 years in good health. CDR3 DNA sequence: TGCGCCAGCACCATCGGCGGGGGGAACACCGGGGAGCTGTTTTTT. Translation: CASTIGGGNTGELFF.